This T cell receptor beta chain was sequenced for a study of human T cells and chemical hapten exposure. Background on the study: Throughout a study of about 24 weeks, patients underwent weekly scalp administration of diphenylcyclopropenone doses. Findings and caveats of the study: Counts of TCRs above 1 in 1000 frequency stayed unchanged with DPC sensitization. With alopecia, donors may have immune responses unlike healthy people's.

As regards this clonotype: Antigen: not known.

Time point specified: patch test 3, about 24 weeks after DPC sensitization. Treatment meaning: therapeutic diphenylcyclopropenone sensitization with weekly scalp DPC. During construction of the library, unique molecular identifiers were attached to individual cDNA molecules for quantitative, reproducible TCR counting. From the RACE reads, TCRdb called clonotypes with MiXCR, one entry per CDR3 protein. The sample holds approximately 88,000 distinct CDR3 sequences, 10% to 15% seen once. This CDR3 has 14 amino acids. The germline gives CDR1 SGDLS, CDR2 YYNGEE. The V and J ends lost 3 bases and 0 bases respectively, with 6 bases between them.

Sample: whole blood, taken in connection with sensitization to the hapten diphenylcyclopropenone (DPC). The chain recombines TRBV9 with TRBJ2-2; D gene uncertain. The clonotype comes from a woman in her forties or fifties with alopecia areata. Some clones in this sample may be carry-over from other donors' samples. The CDR3: CASSARTNTGELFF. The DNA of the CDR3 is TGTGCCAGCAGCGCGCGAACGAACACCGGGGAGCTGTTTTTT.